A selection of T cell receptor beta chains follows, all from one sample in a study of T cell repertoires in cytomegalovirus infection. Via MiXCR, TCRdb re-called the reads, giving one row per CDR3 protein. The repertoire includes roughly 720,000 distinct CDR3 sequences, roughly 35% of them detected once, and 2.5% to 3.5% sits in the top ten. What was sequenced was PBMCs. The receptor set was obtained from a human donor in good health (CMV status not recorded). Some clones in this sample may be carry-over from other donors' samples. Each CDR3 is given with its conserved first and last residue. A D gene is named only where the DNA matches it firmly. Clone size, where shown, is once, few, many, or a class for clones that have expanded.

TGTGCCAGCAGCCCCGACAGGGGGCGTCCGAATGAGCAGTTCTTC	CASSPDRGRPNEQFF	15	TRBD1	many	TRBV7-2	TRBJ2-1
TGTGCCAGCAGCGTCCATCCAAAGGTTGGTCCCGGGGAGCTGTTTTTT	CASSVHPKVGPGELFF	16	.	.	TRBV9	TRBJ2-2
TGTGCCACCCGGACGGTTAACACTGAAGCTTTCTTT	CATRTVNTEAFF	12	.	.	TRBV10-3	TRBJ1-1
TGTGCCAGCAGCTTCTTACTAGCGGCGGGTGAGACCCAGTACTTC	CASSFLLAAGETQYF	15	TRBD2	.	TRBV7-8	TRBJ2-5
TGTGCCAGCAGTTTACATAGCGCCGGGGAGCTGTTTTTT	CASSLHSAGELFF	13	.	few	TRBV27	TRBJ2-2
TGTGCCAGCAGTTTACGAAGGGGACTAGCGTTTGAGCAGTTCTTC	CASSLRRGLAFEQFF	15	TRBD2	.	TRBV12-3/TRBV12-4	TRBJ2-1
TGTGCCAGCAGTCCCTCCCCCGGCCGGCTAGCGGGAGTATCCGAGCAGTACTTC	CASSPSPGRLAGVSEQYF	18	TRBD2	.	TRBV7-6	TRBJ2-7
TGTGCCAGCAGACTGAAGACCGTCTATGGCTACACCTTC	CASRLKTVYGYTF	13	.	.	TRBV28	TRBJ1-2
TGTGCCAGCGCTTCTACCGGGGAGCTGTTTTTT	CASASTGELFF	11	.	few	TRBV7-9	TRBJ2-2
TGTGCCAGCAGCCTTGGCGCTAGCGGGAGCGGTACGCAGTATTTT	CASSLGASGSGTQYF	15	TRBD2	.	TRBV7-2	TRBJ2-3
TGTGCCAGCAGAGCTACAGGGAAGGGTTACAATGAGCAGTTCTTC	CASRATGKGYNEQFF	15	.	.	TRBV7-9	TRBJ2-1
TGTGCCAGCAGCCGTAGGAACGAGCAGTACTTC	CASSRRNEQYF	11	.	few	TRBV12-3/TRBV12-4	TRBJ2-7
TGCGCCAGCAGCCAAGTCTGGGGGACAGGGCTCATGAACACTGAAGCTTTCTTT	CASSQVWGTGLMNTEAFF	18	TRBD1	.	TRBV4-1	TRBJ1-1
TGTGCCAGCAGCACCGTCGGGACTAGCGGGTACAATGAGCAGTTCTTC	CASSTVGTSGYNEQFF	16	TRBD2	.	TRBV28	TRBJ2-1
TGTGCCAGCAGCTTACGGTCCATCTATGGCTACACCTTC	CASSLRSIYGYTF	13	.	many	TRBV7-2	TRBJ1-2
TGTGCCAGCAGTTTTGGTGCTTCGGGGACCCAGTACTTC	CASSFGASGTQYF	13	.	few	TRBV12-3/TRBV12-4	TRBJ2-5
TGTGCCTGGAGACCCAACATGAACACTGAAGCTTTCTTT	CAWRPNMNTEAFF	13	.	few	TRBV30	TRBJ1-1
TGTGCCAGTAGTACTCCAGGGGCGAACACTGAAGCTTTCTTT	CASSTPGANTEAFF	14	.	.	TRBV19	TRBJ1-1
TGTGCCAGCAGCTTACCTCCGATAGCGGGGGGCTACAATGAGCAGTTCTTC	CASSLPPIAGGYNEQFF	17	TRBD2	many	TRBV7-8	TRBJ2-1
TGTGCCACCAGCAGAGGATGGCAGGGGATCCTAGCAAATCAGCCCCAGCATTTT	CATSRGWQGILANQPQHF	18	.	.	TRBV15	TRBJ1-5
TGTGCCAGCAGTGTCAAGGGTTGGTGGACTGAAGCTTTCTTT	CASSVKGWWTEAFF	14	.	few	TRBV28	TRBJ1-1
TGTGCCAGCTCACCCTATCAGAAGGGTTGGGGCAATCAGCCCCAGCATTTT	CASSPYQKGWGNQPQHF	17	.	.	TRBV18	TRBJ1-5
TGTGCCAGCAGCTTGTATGAAGCGGATGAGCAGTTCTTC	CASSLYEADEQFF	13	.	.	TRBV13	TRBJ2-1
TGTGCCAGTAGGGGTCATACCTCCTACGAGCAGTACTTC	CASRGHTSYEQYF	13	.	.	TRBV19	TRBJ2-7
TGTGCCAGCAGTCCCTCTGAACCTCCACAGGGTATCTACGAGCAGTACTTC	CASSPSEPPQGIYEQYF	17	.	.	TRBV12-3/TRBV12-4	TRBJ2-7
TGTGCCAGCAGGTATCACAGGGAAGATACGCAGTATTTT	CASRYHREDTQYF	13	.	.	TRBV2	TRBJ2-3
TGTGCCAGCATTTACTCGAGAGGCGGAGCGGGAACCTACGAGCAGTACTTC	CASIYSRGGAGTYEQYF	17	TRBD2	.	TRBV6-2/TRBV6-3	TRBJ2-7
TGTGCCAGTCGGGAGACAGGGCTGTTAGAGACCCAGTACTTC	CASRETGLLETQYF	14	.	.	TRBV19	TRBJ2-5
TGTGCCAGCAGCTTAGGAACTAGCGGCCACAATGAGCAGTTCTTC	CASSLGTSGHNEQFF	15	TRBD2	many	TRBV7-2	TRBJ2-1
TGCAGGGGATTAGGGTACACCTTC	CRGLGYTF	8	.	.	TRBV20-1	TRBJ1-2
TGTGCCAGCAGTCCGGGACAGACAGAAAACTATGGCTACACCTTC	CASSPGQTENYGYTF	15	TRBD1	.	TRBV6-1	TRBJ1-2
TGTGCCAGCAGTTTACTAGTCGACTATGGCTACACCTTC	CASSLLVDYGYTF	13	.	.	TRBV28	TRBJ1-2
TGCAGCGTTGATCCCAATGGGGCAGGGGTATTGAACACTGAAGCTTTCTTT	CSVDPNGAGVLNTEAFF	17	.	few	TRBV29-1	TRBJ1-1
TGTGCCAGCAGCCCAGTCAGGGGATGGTCCTACAATGAGCAGTTCTTC	CASSPVRGWSYNEQFF	16	.	.	TRBV7-8	TRBJ2-1
TGTGCCAGCAGCTTAGCTCAGGGGGCAACTGGAAACACCATATATTTT	CASSLAQGATGNTIYF	16	TRBD1	many	TRBV7-2	TRBJ1-3
TGTGCCAGCAGCTTAGACATCGGACAGTCCTACGAGCAGTACTTC	CASSLDIGQSYEQYF	15	.	few	TRBV7-2	TRBJ2-7
TGTGCCAGCAGGCAGACAGGGTTGGGGGCTGAAGCTTTCTTT	CASRQTGLGAEAFF	14	TRBD1	.	TRBV6-2/TRBV6-3	TRBJ1-1
TGTGCCAGTAGTAACGGAGACACCGGGGAGCTGTTTTTT	CASSNGDTGELFF	13	.	.	TRBV19	TRBJ2-2
TGTGCCATCAGTGAGGCGGTGAACACTGAAGCTTTCTTT	CAISEAVNTEAFF	13	.	few	TRBV10-3	TRBJ1-1
TGTGCCAGCAGCATGACAGCTAATCAGCCCCAGCATTTT	CASSMTANQPQHF	13	.	many	TRBV7-9	TRBJ1-5
TGTGCCAGCAGTTTATGCCGGGGTAATTCACCCCTCCACTTT	CASSLCRGNSPLHF	14	.	.	TRBV28	TRBJ1-6
TGTGCCAGCAGCCCTGGACGGGTGAACACTGAAGCTTTCTTT	CASSPGRVNTEAFF	14	.	few	TRBV11-2	TRBJ1-1